This note documents a single T cell receptor beta chain sequence. Its antigen remains unknown. This CDR3 has 15 amino acids. The V gene end was trimmed by 3 bases and the J gene end by 9 bases; junction bases not matched to a gene: 9. Germline-derived CDR1 and CDR2 are MDHEN and SYDVKM. This table comes from immunoSEQ multiplex PCR, and its TCRdb copy is limited to in-frame clones, with some not included. The sample lists roughly 14,000 clones, approximately 58% seen once, with about 11% in the top ten. This record belongs to a study of PD-1 blockade in classical Hodgkin lymphoma. Findings and caveats of the study: Similar baseline diversity was found in complete responders and newly diagnosed patients.

Each patient's relapse followed autologous stem cell transplantation, and brentuximab vedotin exposure varied. The TCR comes from a human donor with classical Hodgkin lymphoma. Specimen: peripheral blood mononuclear cells (PBMCs), collected at baseline. J is TRBJ2-1 and V is TRBV28, with 9 nucleotides matching TRBD2. This chain's CDR3 is CASSFPLTSGFEQFF. The CDR3 nucleotides are TGTGCCAGCAGTTTCCCCCTAACTAGCGGGTTTGAGCAGTTCTTC.